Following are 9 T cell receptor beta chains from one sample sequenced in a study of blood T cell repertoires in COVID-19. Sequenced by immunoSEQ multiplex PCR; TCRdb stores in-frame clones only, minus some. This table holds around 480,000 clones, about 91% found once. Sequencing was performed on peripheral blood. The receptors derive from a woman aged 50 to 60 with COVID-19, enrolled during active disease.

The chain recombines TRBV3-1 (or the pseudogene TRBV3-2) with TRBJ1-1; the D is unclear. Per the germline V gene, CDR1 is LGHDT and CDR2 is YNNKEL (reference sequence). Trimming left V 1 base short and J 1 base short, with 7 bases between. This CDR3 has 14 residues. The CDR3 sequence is CASSQVTENTEAFF. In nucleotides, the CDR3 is TGTGCCAGCAGCCAAGTAACAGAGAACACTGAAGCTTTCTTT.

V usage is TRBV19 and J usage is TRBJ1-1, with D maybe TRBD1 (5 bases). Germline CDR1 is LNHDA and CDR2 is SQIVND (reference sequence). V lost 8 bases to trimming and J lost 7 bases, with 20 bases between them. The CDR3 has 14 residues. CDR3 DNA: TGTGCCAGTTCCCCGCTCAGGGAAGGGTTTGAAGCTTTCTTT. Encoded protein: CASSPLREGFEAFF. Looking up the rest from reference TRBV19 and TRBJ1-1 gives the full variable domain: DGGITQSPKYLFRKEGQNVTLSCEQNLNHDAMYWYRQDPGQGLRLIYYSQIVNDFQKGDIAEGYSVSREKKESFPLTVTSAQKNPTAFYLCASSPLREGFEAFFGQGTRLTVV.

In DNA form, the CDR3 reads TGTGCCAGCAGTGATGGGGGAGGGCGCGCCCGATACCATGGCTACACCTTC. It translates to CASSDGGGRARYHGYTF. This chain joins TRBV6-1 and TRBJ1-2, with D possibly matching TRBD1 (5 bases). Per germline, CDR1 MNHNS and CDR2 SASEGT. Trimming took off 3 bases at V and 6 bases at J, with 23 bases between the two ends. There are 17 residues in the CDR3.

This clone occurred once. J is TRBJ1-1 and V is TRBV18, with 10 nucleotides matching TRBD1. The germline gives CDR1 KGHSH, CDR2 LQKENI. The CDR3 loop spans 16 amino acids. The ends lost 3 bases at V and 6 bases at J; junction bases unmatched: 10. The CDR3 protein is CASSPPGTGVRAEAFF. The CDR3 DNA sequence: TGTGCCAGCTCACCGCCCGGGACAGGGGTTCGGGCTGAAGCTTTCTTT.

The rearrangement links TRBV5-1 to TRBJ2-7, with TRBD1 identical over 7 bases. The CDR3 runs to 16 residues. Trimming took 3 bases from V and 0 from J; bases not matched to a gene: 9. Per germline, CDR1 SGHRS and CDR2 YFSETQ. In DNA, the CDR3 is TGCGCCAGCAGCTCCCCTACAGGGGCACTCTCCTACGAGCAGTACTTC. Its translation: CASSSPTGALSYEQYF.

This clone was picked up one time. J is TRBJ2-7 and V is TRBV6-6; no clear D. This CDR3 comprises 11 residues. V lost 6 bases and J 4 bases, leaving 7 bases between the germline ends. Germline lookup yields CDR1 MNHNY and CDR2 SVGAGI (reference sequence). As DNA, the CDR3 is TGTGCCAGCAGCCCTAAATACGAGCAGTACTTC. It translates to CASSPKYEQYF.

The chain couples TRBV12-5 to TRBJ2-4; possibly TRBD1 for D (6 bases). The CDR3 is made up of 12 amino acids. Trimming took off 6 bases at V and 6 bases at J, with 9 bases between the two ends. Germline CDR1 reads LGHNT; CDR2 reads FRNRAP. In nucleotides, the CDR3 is TGTGCTAGTGGGGGGACAAGAAACATTCAGTACTTC. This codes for CASGGTRNIQYF.

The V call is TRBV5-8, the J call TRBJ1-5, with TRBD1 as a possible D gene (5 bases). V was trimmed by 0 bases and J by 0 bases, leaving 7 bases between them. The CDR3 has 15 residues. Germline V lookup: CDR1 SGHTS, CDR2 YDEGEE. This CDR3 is CASSLGQYSNQPQHF. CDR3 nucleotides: TGTGCCAGCAGCTTGGGACAGTATAGCAATCAGCCCCAGCATTTT.

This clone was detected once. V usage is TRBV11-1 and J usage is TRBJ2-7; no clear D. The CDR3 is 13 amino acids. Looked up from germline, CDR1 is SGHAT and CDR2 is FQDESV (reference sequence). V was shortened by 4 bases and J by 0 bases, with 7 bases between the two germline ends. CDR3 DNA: TGTGCCAGCAGCTCCACGAGCTCCTACGAGCAGTACTTC. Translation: CASSSTSSYEQYF. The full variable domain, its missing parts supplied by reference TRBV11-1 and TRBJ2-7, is EAEVAQSPRYKITEKSQAVAFWCDPISGHATLYWYRQILGQGPELLVQFQDESVVDDSQLPKDRFSAERLKGVDSTLKIQPAELGDSAMYLCASSSTSSYEQYFGPGTRLTVT.